This T cell receptor beta chain is from a study of glioma-infiltrating T cells. Study summary: Dexamethasone exposure before glioma surgery was limited to six or fewer days.

Trimming removed 5 bases at V and 1 base at J, with 17 bases between. Looked up from germline, CDR1 is DFQATT and CDR2 is SNEGSKA (reference sequence). The CDR3 spans 15 residues. The iRepertoire nested amplicon-rescue multiplex PCR amplified TCR alpha and beta CDR3s from RNA. One-step reverse transcription and amplification started from around 100-400 ng of tissue mRNA or PBMC total RNA. MiXCR was run by TCRdb on the multiplex PCR reads, yielding one entry per CDR3 protein. The table lists more than 300,000 distinct CDR3 sequences, roughly two fifths of them singletons. This clonotype was found many times.

What was sequenced was glioma tissue, nonneoplastic brain tissue, or PBMCs (not recorded which). The sequence derives from a human donor with low-grade glioma or glioblastoma, undergoing nonglioma brain surgery, or in good health (not recorded which). The V gene is TRBV20-1, the J gene TRBJ2-5; perhaps TRBD1 as D (6 bases). The CDR3 region is CSAPPRDKFQETQYF. The CDR3 DNA is TGCAGTGCTCCACCTCGGGACAAGTTCCAAGAGACCCAGTACTTC.